This T cell receptor beta chain appears in the sequencing data of a study of untreated major depressive disorder. Study-wide findings and caveats: Only three preselected Vbeta families were compared in sequencing. CD4+ T cells from depressed patients used TRBV05-01 (Vbeta 5.1) more often than controls.

Data came from immunoSEQ multiplex PCR; TCRdb stores just in-frame clones and leaves some out. The sample holds over 20,000 clones, 90% to 95% seen once. Germline-derived CDR1 and CDR2 are SGHRS and YFSETQ. The trim removed 2 bases at V and 4 bases at J, leaving 3 bases unmatched. CDR3 size: 14 residues. Donors lacked major illness, comorbidities, regular medication, drug use, or heavy drinking. Note on this clone: The antigen is undetermined.

The TCR comes from a man aged 30 to 45 in good health. The genes are TRBV5-1 and TRBJ1-2, with 9 bases that match TRBD1. Sequencing was done on a sample of CD4+ T cells from PBMCs. The DNA for the CDR3 is TGCGCCAGCAGCTTCCTGGACAGGGGCTATGGCTACACCTTC. The encoded protein is CASSFLDRGYGYTF.